The 23 T cell receptor beta chains reported below all come from one sample, sequenced in a study of blood T cell repertoires in COVID-19. TCRdb's table, derived via immunoSEQ multiplex PCR, lists solely in-frame clones and lacks some. The top ten clones hold about 2.3% of a sample with around 160,000 clones, approximately 91% of them seen once. Sequenced sample: peripheral blood. The receptors shown here come from a human donor in a cohort sampled during active COVID-19.

This sequence joins TRBV7-2 and TRBJ2-5; D gene ambiguous. The CDR3 is 14 amino acids. Looked up from germline, CDR1 is SGHTA and CDR2 is FQGNSA. V lost 4 bases and J lost 5, with 14 bases in between. The CDR3: CASSSARQQETQYF. CDR3 DNA: TGTGCCAGCAGCTCCGCCCGACAACAGGAGACCCAGTACTTC.

The chain combines TRBV7-3 with TRBJ1-3; weak D call: TRBD1 (6 bases). Per the germline V gene, CDR1 is SGHTA and CDR2 is FQGTGA. V dropped 4 bases and J dropped 4 bases, with 14 bases sitting between them. The CDR3 extends over 15 amino acids. CDR3 protein: CASSSGPGDGNTIYF. The CDR3 nucleotides read TGTGCCAGCAGCTCCGGCCCAGGGGACGGAAACACCATATATTTT.

The rearrangement joins TRBV7-9 to TRBJ1-2, with TRBD1 as a possible D gene (6 bases). Germline V CDR1 and CDR2: SEHNR, FQNEAQ (reference sequence). V lost 5 bases, J lost 5 bases, and 21 bases lay in between. The CDR3 is 16 amino acids. The CDR3 loop reads CASSGGDSGTSYGYTF. The CDR3 nucleotides read TGTGCCAGCAGCGGCGGCGATTCCGGGACATCGTATGGCTACACCTTC.

The rearrangement joins TRBV4-1 to TRBJ1-1; D is possibly TRBD1 (5 bases). The V and J ends lost 0 bases and 11 bases respectively, with 19 bases between them. The CDR3 spans 15 residues. CDR1 and CDR2 from the germline V gene are MGHRA and YSYEKL. The CDR3 DNA follows: TGCGCCAGCAGCCAAGATCCTTCTCGGGGGTTGAAGGCTTTCTTT. This codes for CASSQDPSRGLKAFF.

The chain has TRBV6-2 or TRBV6-3 and TRBJ2-1; 9 bases are shared with TRBD1. V dropped 5 bases and J dropped 13; count of bases not matched to a gene: 6. This CDR3 contains 12 residues. Germline assignment: CDR1 MNHEY and CDR2 SVGEGT. As DNA, the CDR3 is TGTGCCAGCAGTGGGGGACAGGGTAGACAGTTCTTC. It encodes CASSGGQGRQFF.

The chain has TRBV4-3 and TRBJ2-1; TRBD2 aligns across 8 bases. Germline CDR1 and CDR2: LGHNA and YSLEER. CDR3 length equals 19 residues. Trimming cost V 2 bases and J 3 bases; bases outside gene matches: 15. The CDR3 sequence: CASSQYGMGSAGDYNEQFF. The CDR3 DNA reads as TGCGCCAGCAGCCAATACGGGATGGGTTCAGCGGGGGACTACAATGAGCAGTTCTTC.

The chain couples TRBV7-9 to TRBJ1-4; 10 nucleotides agree with TRBD1. Per the germline V gene, CDR1 is SEHNR and CDR2 is FQNEAQ (reference sequence). Trimming took 3 bases from V and 15 from J; bases not matched to a gene: 13. The CDR3 contains 15 residues. As DNA, the CDR3 is TGTGCCAGCAGCTTCGGGACAGGGGAAAGAGGACCGGTGTTTTTT. This codes for CASSFGTGERGPVFF.

V usage is TRBV11-2 and J usage is TRBJ1-2, with 9 bases that match TRBD1. The V and J ends lost 3 bases and 4 bases, in that order; junction bases with no gene match: 6. The CDR3 length is 15 residues. From germline, CDR1 is SGHAT and CDR2 FQNNGV. The DNA for the CDR3 is TGTGCCAGCAGCTTGGCCCCGACAGGGGGCTATGGCTACACCTTC. Translating gives CASSLAPTGGYGYTF. The whole variable domain, remainder taken from reference TRBV11-2 and TRBJ1-2, is EAGVAQSPRYKIIEKRQSVAFWCNPISGHATLYWYQQILGQGPKLLIQFQNNGVVDDSQLPKDRFSAERLKGVDSTLKIQPAKLEDSAVYLCASSLAPTGGYGYTFGSGTRLTVV.

This clone occurred a few times. V and J are TRBV28 and TRBJ1-1; no reliable D call. This CDR3 comprises 14 residues. CDR1 and CDR2 from the germline V gene are MDHEN and SYDVKM. V was pared by 3 bases and J by 2 bases, with 10 bases between. CDR3 in amino acids: CASSFGYRNTEAFF. CDR3 coding DNA: TGTGCCAGCAGTTTTGGTTACAGAAACACTGAAGCTTTCTTT.

V and J are TRBV10-1 and TRBJ2-7; 8 bases align to TRBD2. Per germline, CDR1 WNHNN and CDR2 SYGVQD (reference sequence). V gave up 3 bases and J gave up 6 bases; unmatched junction bases: 4. The CDR3 spans 13 residues. The CDR3 region has the DNA TGCGCCAGCAGTGATATTCTAGCGGGCGAGCAGTACTTC. Protein product: CASSDILAGEQYF.

The V and J genes are TRBV18 and TRBJ2-3; 8 bases agree with TRBD1. The CDR3 spans 15 residues. CDR1 is KGHSH and CDR2 is LQKENI in the germline V gene. V gave up 4 bases and J gave up 0 bases; unmatched junction bases: 3. This CDR3 reads CASSRRGLSTDTQYF. As DNA, the CDR3 is TGTGCCAGCTCACGCAGGGGGCTAAGCACAGATACGCAGTATTTT.

This sequence joins TRBV28 and TRBJ2-5, with a tentative D call TRBD2 (6 bases). The V gene's germline CDR1 is MDHEN and CDR2 SYDVKM. The length of the CDR3 is 15 residues. Trimming pared 3 bases from V and 3 bases from J, leaving 14 bases between. CDR3 protein: CASSFNLGGKETQYF. CDR3 coding DNA: TGTGCCAGCAGTTTTAATCTCGGGGGAAAAGAGACCCAGTACTTC.

The chain uses TRBV6-2 or TRBV6-3 and TRBJ2-7, with TRBD1 matching over 9 bases. J was trimmed by 3 bases and V by 4 bases; bases with no gene match: 13. Germline CDR1 is MNHEY and CDR2 is SVGEGT. This CDR3 spans 17 amino acids. The CDR3 coding sequence is TGTGCCAGCAGTTCCCCCCCGGGGACAGGGCTCTTCTACGAGCAGTACTTC. This translates into CASSSPPGTGLFYEQYF.

The chain is built from TRBV15 and TRBJ1-1, with unresolved D. V lost 2 bases and J 0 bases, leaving 19 bases between the germline ends. The CDR3 has 18 residues. Germline CDR1 is LNHNV and CDR2 is YYDKDF (reference sequence). The CDR3: CATSRLPSGGLVNTEAFF. Here the CDR3 DNA reads TGTGCCACCAGCAGACTCCCCTCCGGAGGGCTGGTGAACACTGAAGCTTTCTTT.

The chain recombines TRBV5-5 with TRBJ1-5; tentative D call: TRBD1 (5 bases). Germline loops: CDR1 SGHKS, CDR2 YYEKEE (reference sequence). This CDR3 has 12 amino acids. With 7 bases removed from V and 9 bases from J, the gap between germline ends came to 14 bases. CDR3 bases: TGTGCCAGCGGGGGGACTTGGGGGCCCCAGCATTTT. Its translation: CASGGTWGPQHF.

The genes are TRBV6-1 and TRBJ2-7; perhaps TRBD1 as D (6 bases). V dropped 3 bases and J dropped 0 bases, with 12 bases sitting between them. The CDR3 is made up of 15 amino acids. CDR1 MNHNS and CDR2 SASEGT come from the germline V gene. The CDR3 DNA reads TGTGCCAGCAGTGACAGGGGCCGTCCCTCCTACGAGCAGTACTTC. Translated: CASSDRGRPSYEQYF.

This CDR3 reads CASSLVGALLDSGNTIYF. Here the CDR3 DNA reads TGTGCCAGCAGCTTGGTCGGAGCGCTACTCGACTCTGGAAACACCATATATTTT. V is TRBV5-6 and J is TRBJ1-3; D remains unclear. CDR1 and CDR2 (germline): SGHDT, YYEEEE. The CDR3 runs 18 residues. Trimming shortened V by 0 bases and J by 0 bases, and 16 bases separated the two germline ends.

The chain links TRBV7-9 to TRBJ2-5; tentatively, D is TRBD1 (6 bases). Looked up from germline, CDR1 is SEHNR and CDR2 is FQNEAQ (reference sequence). V was shortened by 2 bases and J by 1 base, with 14 bases between the two germline ends. This CDR3 region has 16 residues. CDR3 amino acids: CASSLMGAQSQETQYF. The CDR3 region has the DNA TGTGCCAGCAGCTTAATGGGGGCCCAGTCCCAAGAGACCCAGTACTTC. The variable domain in full, with the rest retrieved from reference TRBV7-9 and TRBJ2-5, is DTGVSQNPRHKITKRGQNVTFRCDPISEHNRLYWYRQTLGQGPEFLTYFQNEAQLEKSRLLSDRFSAERPKGSFSTLEIQRTEQGDSAMYLCASSLMGAQSQETQYFGPGTRLLVL.

The genes are TRBV19 and TRBJ1-3; 7 nucleotides align to TRBD1. The V segment lost 3 bases and the J segment 2 bases; nucleotides outside the gene matches: 4. Per the germline V gene, CDR1 is LNHDA and CDR2 is SQIVND (reference sequence). The CDR3 length is 15 residues. The CDR3 is CASSIGDRTGNTIYF. In DNA, the CDR3 is TGTGCCAGTAGTATTGGGGACAGAACTGGAAACACCATATATTTT.

V is TRBV6-5 and J is TRBJ2-1, with a weak D call TRBD1 (7 bases). Germline loops: CDR1 MNHEY, CDR2 SVGAGI. This CDR3 has 16 residues. Trimming shortened V by 0 bases and J by 2 bases, and 11 bases separated the two germline ends. The CDR3 coding sequence is TGTGCCAGCAGTTACTCAGGCAGGGGGGCCTACAATGAGCAGTTCTTC. This sequence encodes CASSYSGRGAYNEQFF.

This clone was counted a few times. This sequence joins TRBV10-1 and TRBJ2-2; 7 nucleotides match TRBD1. Germline trimming cut 5 bases from V and 2 bases from J; bases unmatched to any gene: 2. Germline V CDR1 and CDR2: WNHNN, SYGVQD (reference sequence). The CDR3 runs 14 residues. The DNA for the CDR3 is TGCGCCAGCAGTCGGGACAGTAACACCGGGGAGCTGTTTTTT. It is translated as CASSRDSNTGELFF.

V is TRBV18 and J is TRBJ2-1; the match to TRBD2 covers 9 bases. V shed 2 bases, J shed 10 bases, and the junction held 9 bases outside the gene matches. CDR3 length: 15 amino acids. Germline V gene sequence: CDR1 KGHSH, CDR2 LQKENI. DNA for the CDR3: TGTGCCAGCTCACCAAACGCGGGAGGGCCAGAAGAGCAGTTCTTC. This codes for CASSPNAGGPEEQFF.

J is TRBJ1-4 and V is TRBV6-5; D unresolved. V was clipped by 2 bases and J by 6 bases, with 7 bases between them. CDR1 and CDR2 from the germline V gene are MNHEY and SVGAGI. The CDR3 totals 13 residues. CDR3 sequence (DNA): TGTGCCAGCAGTTACGACACACATGAAAAACTGTTTTTT. It encodes CASSYDTHEKLFF.